This T cell receptor (beta chain) was retrieved from a study of early T cells in non-severe SARS-CoV-2 infection (dated by TCRdb to the early 2020s). For the wider study: Bulk RNA from unsorted whole blood was used for TCR sequencing, so alpha and beta chains could not be paired.

V is shortened by 1 base, J by 1 base, and the region joining them spans 7 bases. Spanning cysteine to phenylalanine, the CDR3 consists of 14 amino acids. Just CDR3 DNA is preserved here, 42 bases in frame from base 1. Library creation used 5' RACE. Sequenced using a NextSeq 500. To correct for sequencing error and PCR bias, the TCR library protocol tagged individual cDNA molecules with unique molecular identifiers. Both TCR alpha and beta chains were sequenced, and tight co-correlation was observed between alpha and beta sequence abundances in each sample. Per the original workflow: Decombinator V4 was used to perform V gene, J gene and CDR3 annotation of TCR sequences. TCRs were defined as expanded if a significant change between any two time points was detected under a Poisson model with p below 0.0001. Abundances of TCRs were expressed as counts per million after normalisation to the total number of TCRs sequenced in each sample. TRAV1-2 paired with TRAJ12, TRAJ20 or TRAJ33 defined MAIT TCRs, while TRAV10 paired with TRAJ18 defined iNKT TCRs. A search of VDJdb, accessed on 1 November 2021, was run for TCRs annotated to CMV, EBV and SARS-CoV-2, with TCRs annotated for multiple antigens excluded. TCRdb reanalyzed the raw reads on its own, using fastp at Q25 for trimming and MiXCR for clone calling, and kept in-frame beta chains. All rows with the same CDR3 protein become a single entry with the most common DNA and genes. The V and J calls and clone size are TCRdb's, not the authors'. The sample records tens of thousands of distinct CDR3 sequences, 10% to 15% of which are singletons. More than 5.5% of the sample lies in the top ten.

Overall study results and their limits: VDJdb matching was skewed toward anti-spike CD8 responses and likely underestimated virus-specific expansions, missing private and CD4 specificities.

A case-control design nested within a healthcare worker cohort in London, UK, was used, with weekly nasopharyngeal swab PCR tests and blood sampling performed. Between 23 and 31 March 2020, the week of the UK lockdown, healthcare workers were enrolled and then followed up weekly for as long as 16 weeks. There are many counts of this clonotype. Its cognate antigen has yet to be identified. No quality values exist for individual bases; no much larger clone is one base distant. Specimen: whole blood. This clonotype originated in an adult who was a healthcare worker with PCR-confirmed SARS-CoV-2 infection or an uninfected control (not recorded which). The V and J genes are TRBV12-3 or TRBV12-4 and TRBJ1-1; the D gene identity is not certain. CDR3 loop: CASSLGARNTEAFF. The DNA sequence is TGTGCCAGCAGTTTAGGGGCCCGGAACACTGAAGCTTTCTTT.